This T cell receptor beta chain appears in the sequencing data of a study of identifying expanded T cells in peripheral blood. The assay was immunoSEQ multiplex PCR, and TCRdb's table has in-frame clones only and misses some. The sample lists fewer than 55,000 clones; roughly 82% were seen once. Findings and caveats of the study: Clone count variance between roughly two-week samples rose with total template count. About 1.2 clones differed between technical replicates, versus about 15 and 19 over time.

CDR3 length: 13 amino acids. In this sample, this clone turned up once. Its matching antigen is unknown. The gene calls are TRBV1 and TRBJ2-7; the D call TRBD2 from the table was never checked on the DNA. TRBV1 is a recognized pseudogene. The sequencing input was blood. The receptor was isolated from a person aged 18-70 years in good health. CDR3 sequence reads: CTSVLAGAYEQYF. Written as DNA, the CDR3 is TGCACCAGCGTACTAGCGGGGGCCTACGAGCAGTACTTC.